Listed here are 18 T cell receptor beta chains from one sample, sequenced in a study of blood T cell repertoires in COVID-19. Measured with immunoSEQ multiplex PCR; TCRdb has only the in-frame clones, and not every one. Altogether about 26,000 clones are present, 83% being singletons, with the ten largest covering around 26%. Sample: peripheral blood. The receptors were gathered from a human donor in a cohort sampled during active COVID-19.

The chain is built from TRBV7-2 and TRBJ2-1, with 11 bases matching TRBD2. CDR1 is SGHTA, CDR2 FQGNSA, per germline. This CDR3 has 17 residues. J lost 9 bases, V lost 2 bases, and 12 bases had no gene match. CDR3 bases: TGTGCCAGCAGCTTAACCCGACTAGCGGGAACGGCAGGTGAGCAGTTCTTC. The encoded protein is CASSLTRLAGTAGEQFF.

V is TRBV27 and J is TRBJ2-1; 12 nucleotides align to TRBD2. V lost 6 bases, J lost 0 bases, and 9 bases stayed unmatched. Per germline, CDR1 MNHEY and CDR2 SMNVEV (reference sequence). The CDR3 consists of 18 residues. CDR3 protein: CASRGLAGGPVSYNEQFF. CDR3 DNA: TGTGCCAGCAGGGGGCTAGCGGGAGGGCCGGTCTCCTACAATGAGCAGTTCTTC.

The rearrangement uses TRBV9 and TRBJ2-7; TRBD1 matches at 9 bases. J was trimmed by 0 bases and V by 4 bases; bases with no gene match: 11. The CDR3 runs 17 residues. From germline, CDR1 is SGDLS and CDR2 YYNGEE. The CDR3 sequence: CASSPRDQDRGSYEQYF. CDR3 coding DNA: TGTGCCAGCAGCCCGAGGGATCAGGACAGGGGCTCCTACGAGCAGTACTTC.

J is TRBJ2-1 and V is TRBV4-1; D is undetermined. The CDR3 is made up of 14 amino acids. Germline loops: CDR1 MGHRA, CDR2 YSYEKL. The V end lost 0 bases, the J end lost 7 bases, and 10 bases lay between the germline ends. The CDR3 DNA is TGCGCCAGCAGCCAAGATATCAATAGAAATGAGCAGTTCTTC. Its translation is CASSQDINRNEQFF.

This clone was detected only once. CDR3 coding DNA: TGCGCCAGCAGCCCAGGGGGAGTCCAGACCTACGAGCAGTACTTC. This translates into CASSPGGVQTYEQYF. The chain links TRBV5-1 to TRBJ2-7, with TRBD1 matching over 7 bases. The CDR3 consists of 15 residues. Germline V lookup: CDR1 SGHRS, CDR2 YFSETQ. J was trimmed by 2 bases and V by 4 bases; bases with no gene match: 9. The full variable domain, its missing parts supplied by reference TRBV5-1 and TRBJ2-7, is KAGVTQTPRYLIKTRGQQVTLSCSPISGHRSVSWYQQTPGQGLQFLFEYFSETQRNKGNFPGRFSGRQFSNSRSEMNVSTLELGDSALYLCASSPGGVQTYEQYFGPGTRLTVT.

V gene TRBV9 combines with J gene TRBJ1-4; D call uncertain. V shed 0 bases and J shed 11 bases, with 11 bases lying between them. The germline V gene has CDR1 SGDLS and CDR2 YYNGEE. The CDR3 loop spans 13 amino acids. CDR3: CASSVAGQKKLFF. The CDR3 nucleotides are TGTGCCAGCAGCGTAGCTGGGCAGAAGAAACTGTTTTTT.

The chain recombines TRBV9 with TRBJ2-1, with D maybe TRBD2 (5 bases). The ends were cut back, 0 bases at V and 5 bases at J, with 9 bases in the middle. Germline values: CDR1 SGDLS, CDR2 YYNGEE. The CDR3 spans 14 residues. This chain's CDR3 is CASSVDGRDNEQFF. CDR3 bases: TGTGCCAGCAGCGTAGATGGGCGGGACAATGAGCAGTTCTTC.

The V call is TRBV29-1, the J call TRBJ2-7; the D gene is possibly TRBD1 (6 bases). The V and J ends lost 5 bases and 3 bases respectively, with 14 bases between them. Germline V gene data show CDR1 as SQVTM and CDR2 as ANQGSEA. The CDR3 totals 13 residues. The CDR3 loop is CSVLPGHRYEQYF. CDR3 DNA sequence: TGCAGCGTTCTTCCGGGACACCGCTACGAGCAGTACTTC.

The chain carries TRBV5-1 and TRBJ2-1; 8 nucleotides agree with TRBD2. Per the germline V gene, CDR1 is SGHRS and CDR2 is YFSETQ. CDR3 length: 16 amino acids. V was pared by 2 bases and J by 4 bases, with 8 bases of the junction left unmatched. The DNA for the CDR3 is TGCGCCAGCAGCTTACGGGCGGGGGGAAGATACAATGAGCAGTTCTTC. This encodes CASSLRAGGRYNEQFF.

The V gene is TRBV21-1, the J gene TRBJ2-1; TRBD1, the table's D call, was not compared with the DNA. TRBV21-1 constitutes a pseudogene. The CDR3 is made up of 16 amino acids. CDR3 bases: TGTGCCAGCAGCCTAAGGGGGGACAGGGACGACTGCAGGCAGTTCTTC. This codes for CASSLRGDRDDCRQFF.

By proportion, this clone is medium-sized (0.01 to 0.1%). The J gene is TRBJ2-7, the V gene TRBV29-1, with 7 bases matching TRBD1. The germline V gene has CDR1 SQVTM and CDR2 ANQGSEA. CDR3 size: 13 residues. With 6 bases clipped from V and 4 bases from J, the junction kept 9 bases outside the gene matches. CDR3 region: CSVGTTQGYEQYF. CDR3 in DNA: TGCAGCGTAGGAACGACACAGGGGTACGAGCAGTACTTC.

V is TRBV2 and J is TRBJ1-1; D perhaps matches TRBD1 (6 bases). Germline CDR1 and CDR2: SNHLY and FYNNEI. This CDR3 spans 12 amino acids. V was trimmed by 7 bases and J by 4 bases, leaving 10 bases between them. The CDR3 nucleotides are TGTGCCAGCAACGTCAGGGGCACTGAAGCTTTCTTT. Its protein is CASNVRGTEAFF.

The V call is TRBV6-6, the J call TRBJ2-5; 10 bases map to TRBD2. V lost 2 bases, J lost 6 bases, and 6 bases stayed unmatched. CDR3 length: 15 amino acids. Germline V CDR1 and CDR2: MNHNY, SVGAGI (reference sequence). CDR3 loop: CASSYASGGAKTQYF. DNA for the CDR3: TGTGCCAGCAGTTACGCGAGCGGGGGGGCCAAGACCCAGTACTTC.

The J gene is TRBJ1-6, the V gene TRBV18; D remains unclear. V was pared by 3 bases and J by 7 bases, with 7 bases between. Germline CDR1 and CDR2: KGHSH and LQKENI. The CDR3 contains 13 residues. CDR3: CASSPAGNSPLHF. In nucleotides, the CDR3 is TGTGCCAGCTCACCGGCGGGGAATTCACCCCTCCACTTT.

The chain couples TRBV6-5 to TRBJ2-7; no definite D call. From germline, CDR1 is MNHEY and CDR2 SVGAGI. The CDR3 extends over 13 amino acids. The V gene lost 8 bases and the J gene lost 0 bases, with 11 bases spanning the gap. The chain's CDR3 is CASAFTDSYEQYF. The DNA of the CDR3 is TGTGCCAGCGCATTCACAGACTCCTACGAGCAGTACTTC.

The V call is TRBV10-1, the J call TRBJ2-7, with D possibly matching TRBD2 (5 bases). V lost 6 bases, J lost 3 bases, and 21 bases lay in between. CDR1 is WNHNN and CDR2 is SYGVQD in the germline V gene (reference sequence). The CDR3 runs to 16 residues. The CDR3 loop reads CASSDPYVGGNYEQYF. The CDR3 DNA is TGCGCCAGCAGCGACCCTTATGTAGGAGGAAACTACGAGCAGTACTTC.

The rearrangement joins TRBV6-6 to TRBJ2-5; the D gene is possibly TRBD2 (6 bases). CDR1 and CDR2 (germline): MNHNY, SVGAGI (reference sequence). This CDR3 has 16 amino acids. V was shortened by 6 bases and J by 1 base, with 18 bases between the two germline ends. CDR3 protein: CASSPTRSSAQETQYF. Here the CDR3 DNA reads TGTGCCAGCAGCCCTACCCGATCTAGCGCCCAAGAGACCCAGTACTTC.

V usage is TRBV7-9 and J usage is TRBJ1-5; no definite D call. V was shortened by 1 base and J by 5 bases, with 9 bases between the two germline ends. Per germline, CDR1 SEHNR and CDR2 FQNEAQ (reference sequence). The CDR3 sequence is 14 residues long. The CDR3 reads CASSLDNGYQPQHF. The DNA of the CDR3 is TGTGCCAGCAGCTTAGATAACGGGTATCAGCCCCAGCATTTT.